This TCR beta chain originates from a study of cytomegalovirus exposure and HLA in healthy donors. Note on this clone: Antigen: not known. The same CDR3 also results from other DNA sequences found in this sample.

The V and J ends lost 1 base and 1 base respectively, with 8 bases between them. The CDR3 loop spans 14 amino acids. CDR1 and CDR2 from the germline V gene are SGHVS and FNYEAQ. The PCR contained 60 Vbeta and 13 Jbeta primers. Some clones are missing from TCRdb's copy, which holds only in-frame ones; the method was immunoSEQ multiplex PCR. The table shows 100,000 or so clones, with 63% occurring only once. Donors in the study were healthy people who gave bone marrow. The study's findings and limits: Later analysis identified several of the most significant clusters that appeared linked to common viral pathogens. Rates of TCR association differed by HLA locus in a later analysis, with DRB1 highest and HLA-C lowest. It was 160 or so TCR beta chains that were listed as cytomegalovirus-associated.

The clonotype was recovered from a woman in her 30s in good health and CMV-seronegative. The material sequenced was PBMCs. The V and J genes are TRBV7-6 and TRBJ2-7; D may be TRBD2 (5 bases). CDR3 residues: CASSLGRGSYEQYF. CDR3 coding DNA: TGTGCCAGCAGCTTAGGGAGAGGGTCCTACGAGCAGTACTTC.